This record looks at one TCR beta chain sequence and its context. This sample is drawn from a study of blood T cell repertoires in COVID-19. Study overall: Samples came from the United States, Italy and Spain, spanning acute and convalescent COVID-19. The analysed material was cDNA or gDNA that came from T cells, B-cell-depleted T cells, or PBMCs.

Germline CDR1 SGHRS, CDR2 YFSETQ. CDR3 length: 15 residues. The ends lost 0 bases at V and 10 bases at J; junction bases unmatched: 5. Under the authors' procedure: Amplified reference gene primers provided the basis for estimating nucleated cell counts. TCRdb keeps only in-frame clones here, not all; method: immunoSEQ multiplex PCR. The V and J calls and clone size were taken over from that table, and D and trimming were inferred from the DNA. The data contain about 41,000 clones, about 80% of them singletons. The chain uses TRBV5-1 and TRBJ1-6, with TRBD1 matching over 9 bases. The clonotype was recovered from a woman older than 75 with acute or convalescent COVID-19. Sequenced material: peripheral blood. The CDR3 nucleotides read TGCGCCAGCAGCTTGGCCGGGACAGGGAACTCACCCCTCCACTTT. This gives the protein CASSLAGTGNSPLHF.